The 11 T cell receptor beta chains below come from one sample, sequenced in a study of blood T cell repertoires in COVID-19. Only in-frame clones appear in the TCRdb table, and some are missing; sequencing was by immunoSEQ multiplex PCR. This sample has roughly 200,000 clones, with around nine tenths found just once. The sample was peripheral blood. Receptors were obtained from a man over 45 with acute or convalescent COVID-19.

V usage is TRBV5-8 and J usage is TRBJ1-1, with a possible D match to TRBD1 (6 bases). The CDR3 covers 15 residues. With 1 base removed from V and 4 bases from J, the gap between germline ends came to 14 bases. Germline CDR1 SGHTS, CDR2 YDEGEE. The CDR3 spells CASSLSRARGTEAFF. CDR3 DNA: TGTGCCAGCAGCTTGAGTCGGGCCAGGGGCACTGAAGCTTTCTTT.

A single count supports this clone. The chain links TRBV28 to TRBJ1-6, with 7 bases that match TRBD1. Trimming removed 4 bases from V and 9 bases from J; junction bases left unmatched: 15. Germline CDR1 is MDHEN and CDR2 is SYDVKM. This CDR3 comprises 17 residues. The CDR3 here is CASSSSDGRQGGSPLHF. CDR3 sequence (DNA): TGTGCCAGCAGTTCCTCTGACGGTCGACAGGGAGGTTCACCCCTCCACTTT.

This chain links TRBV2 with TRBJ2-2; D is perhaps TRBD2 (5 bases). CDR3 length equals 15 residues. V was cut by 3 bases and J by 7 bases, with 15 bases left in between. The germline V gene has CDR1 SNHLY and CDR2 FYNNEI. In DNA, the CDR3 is TGTGCCAGCAGTGAGGAGGCCGCCTTCGGCGGGGAGCTGTTTTTT. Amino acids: CASSEEAAFGGELFF.

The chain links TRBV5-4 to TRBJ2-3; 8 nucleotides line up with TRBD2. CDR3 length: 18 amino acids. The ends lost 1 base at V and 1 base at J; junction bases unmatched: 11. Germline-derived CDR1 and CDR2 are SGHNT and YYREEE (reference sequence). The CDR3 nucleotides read TGTGCCAGCAGCTTGCATTCTTTCGCTAGCGGGCGCACAGATACGCAGTATTTT. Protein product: CASSLHSFASGRTDTQYF.

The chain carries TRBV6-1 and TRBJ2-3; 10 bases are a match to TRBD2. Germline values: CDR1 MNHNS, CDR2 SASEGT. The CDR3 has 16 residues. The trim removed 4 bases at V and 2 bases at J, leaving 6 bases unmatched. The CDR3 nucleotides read TGTGCCAGCAGTGGCCCTAGCGGGGGTCTCACAGATACGCAGTATTTT. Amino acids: CASSGPSGGLTDTQYF.

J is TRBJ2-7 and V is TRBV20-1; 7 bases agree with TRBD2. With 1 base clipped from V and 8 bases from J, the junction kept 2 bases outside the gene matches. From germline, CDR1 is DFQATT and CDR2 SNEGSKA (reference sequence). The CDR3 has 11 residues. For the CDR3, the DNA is TGCAGTGCTAGAGCTAGCGGACAGCAGTACGTC. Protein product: CSARASGQQYV.

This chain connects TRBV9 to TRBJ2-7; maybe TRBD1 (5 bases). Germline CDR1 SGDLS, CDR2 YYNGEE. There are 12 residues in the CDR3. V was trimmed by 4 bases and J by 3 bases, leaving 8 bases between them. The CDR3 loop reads CASSTDSYEQYF. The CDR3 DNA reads TGTGCCAGCAGCACTGACAGCTACGAGCAGTACTTC.

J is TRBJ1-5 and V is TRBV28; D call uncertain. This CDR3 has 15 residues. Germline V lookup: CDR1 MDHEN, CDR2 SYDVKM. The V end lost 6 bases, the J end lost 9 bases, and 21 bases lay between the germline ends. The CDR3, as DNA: TGTGCCAGCAGCCGTGACGGGGAAATCGGGCTGCCCCAGCATTTT. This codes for CASSRDGEIGLPQHF.

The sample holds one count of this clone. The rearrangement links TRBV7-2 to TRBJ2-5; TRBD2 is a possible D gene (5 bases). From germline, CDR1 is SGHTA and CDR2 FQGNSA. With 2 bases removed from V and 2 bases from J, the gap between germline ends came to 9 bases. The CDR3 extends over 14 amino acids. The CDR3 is CASSLSRRQETQYF. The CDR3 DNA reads TGTGCCAGCAGCTTAAGTAGGAGGCAAGAGACCCAGTACTTC.

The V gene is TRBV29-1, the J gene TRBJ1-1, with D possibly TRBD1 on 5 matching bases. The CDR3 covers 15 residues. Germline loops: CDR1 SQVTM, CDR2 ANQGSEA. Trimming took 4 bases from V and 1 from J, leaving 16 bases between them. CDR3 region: CSVGRDRGENTEAFF. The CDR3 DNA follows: TGCAGCGTTGGGAGGGACCGGGGGGAGAACACTGAAGCTTTCTTT.

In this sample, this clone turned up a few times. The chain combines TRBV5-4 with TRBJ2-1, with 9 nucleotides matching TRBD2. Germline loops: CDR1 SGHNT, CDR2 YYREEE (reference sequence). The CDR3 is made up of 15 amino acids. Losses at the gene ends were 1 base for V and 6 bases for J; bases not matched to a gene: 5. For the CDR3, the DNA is TGTGCCAGCAGCTTGAAGCGGGGGGACCTCAATGAGCAGTTCTTC. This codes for CASSLKRGDLNEQFF.